One T cell receptor (beta chain) is described in this entry. This specimen comes from a study of blood T cell repertoires in COVID-19. The overall study: The United States, Italy and Spain supplied acute and convalescent COVID-19 samples.

The repertoire was sequenced with immunoSEQ multiplex PCR; TCRdb's copy has only in-frame clones and lacks some. The sample carries roughly 250,000 clones, around 81% recorded once. Trimming took 5 bases from V and 0 from J, leaving 14 bases between them. Germline CDR1 reads SGHVS; CDR2 reads FNYEAQ. The CDR3 runs 15 residues. The sample consisted of peripheral blood. The V and J genes are TRBV7-6 and TRBJ2-7; perhaps TRBD1 as D (7 bases). The clonotype originates from a man aged 45-65 years with active or convalescent COVID-19. In DNA, the CDR3 is TGTGCCAGCAGCCCCCAGGGGGGAGGCTCCTACGAGCAGTACTTC. This encodes CASSPQGGGSYEQYF.